This T cell receptor beta chain was documented in a study of cytomegalovirus exposure and HLA in healthy donors. This clone was seen more than once but under ten times. The antigen remains undetermined. The study's findings and limits: Indistinguishable V segments, including TRBV6-2 and TRBV6-3, were excluded.

The length of the CDR3 is 16 residues. The V and J ends lost 1 base and 7 bases respectively, with 17 bases between them. The germline CDR1 and CDR2 sequences are SGHNT and YENEEA. PCR involved 60 Vbeta and 13 Jbeta primers. Sequencing was performed with immunoSEQ multiplex PCR; in TCRdb, only in-frame clones are kept and a portion is missing. The data show 150,000 to 200,000 clones, 75% to 80% seen once. The TCR sequence derives from a woman aged 25-40 years in good health and CMV-seropositive. Sequenced input: PBMCs. The chain couples TRBV11-3 to TRBJ2-1, with D uncertain. The CDR3, as DNA: TGTGCCAGCAGCTTAGGAGTGGCAGATCCCAGGAATGAGCAGTTCTTC. Its protein product is CASSLGVADPRNEQFF.